The 20 T cell receptor beta chains listed next were all sequenced from one sample in a study of blood T cell repertoires in COVID-19. Profiling relied on immunoSEQ multiplex PCR, and the TCRdb table lists in-frame clones only, not all of them. Here the sample spans fewer than 30,000 clones, 86% being singletons. Sequencing input: peripheral blood. These receptors came from a man aged 50 to 59 with active COVID-19.

The count of this clone is one. V and J are TRBV5-6 and TRBJ2-3; 7 nucleotides agree with TRBD1. The germline CDR1 and CDR2 sequences are SGHDT and YYEEEE. This CDR3 contains 18 residues. The V segment lost 6 bases and the J segment 0 bases; nucleotides outside the gene matches: 16. This chain's CDR3 is CASTEGWTGALSTDTQYF. The CDR3, as DNA: TGTGCCAGCACCGAAGGGTGGACAGGAGCATTAAGCACAGATACGCAGTATTTT. The whole variable domain, remainder taken from reference TRBV5-6 and TRBJ2-3, is DAGVTQSPTHLIKTRGQQVTLRCSPKSGHDTVSWYQQALGQGPQFIFQYYEEEERQRGNFPDRFSGHQFPNYSSELNVNALLLGDSALYLCASTEGWTGALSTDTQYFGPGTRLTVL.

This sequence joins TRBV4-1 and TRBJ1-5, with D tentatively TRBD1 (5 bases). Trimming cost V 4 bases and J 2 bases, with 18 bases left between them. Germline V gives CDR1 MGHRA, CDR2 YSYEKL. This CDR3 contains 17 residues. Here the CDR3 reads CASSLKSGQKGNQPQHF. Here the CDR3 DNA reads TGCGCCAGCAGCCTCAAGTCAGGGCAGAAGGGCAATCAGCCCCAGCATTTT.

The chain combines TRBV18 with TRBJ2-1; D possibly corresponds to TRBD2 (5 bases). V gave up 1 base and J gave up 5 bases, with 12 bases separating them. This CDR3 comprises 15 residues. In germline, CDR1 is KGHSH, CDR2 LQKENI. The CDR3 region has the DNA TGTGCCAGCTCACCACGCCAGACTACGAACAATGAGCAGTTCTTC. The encoded protein is CASSPRQTTNNEQFF.

The rearrangement links TRBV5-4 to TRBJ2-1; TRBD1 matches at 8 bases. The CDR3 runs 17 residues. Germline V gene sequence: CDR1 SGHNT, CDR2 YYREEE (reference sequence). The ends lost 4 bases at V and 9 bases at J; junction bases unmatched: 18. CDR3 DNA: TGTGCCAGCAGCGAGGCAGGGGGCGCTAGGGCCAGGGGTGAGCAGTTCTTC. Residues: CASSEAGGARARGEQFF.

The rearrangement joins TRBV7-9 to TRBJ2-5; D may be TRBD2 (6 bases). V was trimmed by 5 bases and J by 7 bases, leaving 8 bases between them. This CDR3 has 11 amino acids. Germline-derived CDR1 and CDR2 are SEHNR and FQNEAQ (reference sequence). CDR3 bases: TGTGCCAGCAGCGGGGGGTGGACCCAGTACTTC. Its translation is CASSGGWTQYF.

CDR3 amino acids: CASSQSTGQAEAFF. The CDR3, as DNA: TGTGCCAGCAGTCAGTCGACAGGGCAAGCTGAAGCTTTCTTT. The chain joins TRBV6-2 or TRBV6-3 to TRBJ1-1, with 7 bases identical to TRBD1. V was clipped by 5 bases and J by 6 bases; unmatched bases: 9. The CDR3 consists of 14 residues. CDR1 and CDR2 (germline): MNHEY, SVGEGT.

The CDR3 region has the DNA TGTGCCAGCAGCTTTCGGGACAGGGGGGCGTACAATGAGCAGTTCTTC. As protein: CASSFRDRGAYNEQFF. The rearrangement uses TRBV7-6 and TRBJ2-1; 11 bases line up with TRBD1. The J segment lost 4 bases and the V segment lost 3 bases, leaving 5 bases of the junction unmatched. The CDR3 length is 16 residues. CDR1 is SGHVS, CDR2 FNYEAQ, per germline.

V and J are TRBV4-2 and TRBJ2-7; D possibly corresponds to TRBD2 (6 bases). V lost 1 base, J lost 10 bases, and 11 bases lay in between. The CDR3 extends over 12 amino acids. Germline loops: CDR1 LGHNA, CDR2 YNFKEQ. The CDR3 spells CASSQVPGEQYF. In DNA, the CDR3 is TGTGCCAGCAGCCAAGTGCCGGGAGAACAGTACTTC.

This CDR3 reads CATSESPGQGFSSYNEQFF. The CDR3 DNA follows: TGTGCCACCAGTGAATCACCGGGACAGGGTTTCAGCTCCTACAATGAGCAGTTCTTC. The rearrangement joins TRBV24-1 to TRBJ2-1, with TRBD1 matching over 9 bases. J gave up 0 bases and V 4 bases, and 12 bases lay outside the gene matches. Germline lookup yields CDR1 KGHDR and CDR2 SFDVKD. The length of the CDR3 is 19 residues.

There are a few counts of this clone. This rearrangement joins TRBV27 to TRBJ1-5; the D gene is possibly TRBD1 (5 bases). The germline gives CDR1 MNHEY, CDR2 SMNVEV (reference sequence). V lost 4 bases, J lost 6 bases, and 13 bases lay in between. The CDR3 covers 14 residues. CDR3 region: CASSSAGTGQPQHF. CDR3 nucleotide sequence: TGTGCCAGCAGTTCGGCCGGTACAGGTCAGCCCCAGCATTTT.

The chain combines TRBV5-1 with TRBJ2-5; D gene unclear. The CDR3 length is 13 residues. CDR1 is SGHRS, CDR2 YFSETQ, per germline. V shed 3 bases and J shed 5 bases, with 11 bases lying between them. The chain's CDR3 is CASSSQNGETQYF. In DNA form, the CDR3 reads TGCGCCAGCAGCTCGCAGAACGGGGAGACCCAGTACTTC.

This sequence joins TRBV2 and TRBJ2-1; D might be TRBD2 (5 bases). Germline V CDR1 and CDR2: SNHLY, FYNNEI. The V and J ends lost 6 bases and 1 base respectively, with 7 bases between them. CDR3 size: 13 residues. The CDR3 DNA is TGTGCCAGCAGACTAGGATCCTACAATGAGCAGTTCTTC. Its translation: CASRLGSYNEQFF.

CDR3 protein: CASSPLRIQGMGTQPQHF. For the CDR3, the DNA is TGTGCCAGCAGCCCTCTCCGAATACAGGGGATGGGCACTCAGCCCCAGCATTTT. The chain links TRBV7-8 to TRBJ1-5, with 7 bases that match TRBD1. With V trimmed by 5 bases and J by 6 bases, 19 bases remained unmatched. This CDR3 is 18 amino acids long. Looked up from germline, CDR1 is SGHVS and CDR2 is FQNEAQ. Together with reference TRBV7-8 and TRBJ1-5, the CDR3 gives the full variable domain: GAGVSQSPRYKVAKRGQDVALRCDPISGHVSLFWYQQALGQGPEFLTYFQNEAQLDKSGLPSDRFFAERPEGSVSTLKIQRTQQEDSAVYLCASSPLRIQGMGTQPQHFGDGTRLSIL.

The CDR3 here is CASNPGLAYNEQFF. CDR3 nucleotides: TGTGCCAGCAATCCAGGACTAGCCTACAATGAGCAGTTCTTC. This sequence joins TRBV2 and TRBJ2-1, with TRBD2 matching 7 bases. Germline-derived CDR1 and CDR2 are SNHLY and FYNNEI. The junction had 5 bases not matched to a gene; V was cut back by 7 bases and J by 2 bases. This CDR3 region has 14 residues.

This chain links TRBV29-1 with TRBJ2-7, with D possibly TRBD1 on 6 matching bases. The CDR3 consists of 14 residues. Per the germline V gene, CDR1 is SQVTM and CDR2 is ANQGSEA. V dropped 3 bases and J dropped 2 bases, with 14 bases sitting between them. CDR3 nucleotide sequence: TGCAGCGTTGAGCTGCCAGGGGCCCCCTACGAGCAGTACTTC. As protein: CSVELPGAPYEQYF.

This chain uses TRBV28 with TRBJ1-6; D gene uncertain. The germline V gene encodes CDR1 MDHEN and CDR2 SYDVKM. CDR3 size: 13 residues. The ends were cut back, 3 bases at V and 7 bases at J, with 7 bases in the middle. The DNA of the CDR3 is TGTGCCAGCAGTTTGGGCAGAAATTCACCCCTCCACTTT. Its protein product is CASSLGRNSPLHF.

The CDR3 coding sequence is TGTGCCAGCAGCCCCGACAGGGCGGGCTACACCTTC. Translated, it gives CASSPDRAGYTF. This rearrangement joins TRBV7-9 to TRBJ1-2; 7 bases align to TRBD1. After removal of 5 bases from V and 8 bases from J, the junction contained 5 bases not matched to a gene. Germline CDR1 SEHNR, CDR2 FQNEAQ (reference sequence). The CDR3 spans 12 residues.

This chain links TRBV9 with TRBJ1-2; D gene ambiguous. The CDR3 runs 15 residues. Germline-derived CDR1 and CDR2 are SGDLS and YYNGEE. V was cut by 0 bases and J by 4 bases, with 13 bases left in between. The CDR3 sequence: CASSVAEGGAYGYTF. The CDR3 bases are TGTGCCAGCAGCGTAGCGGAGGGAGGCGCCTATGGCTACACCTTC.

V usage is TRBV27 and J usage is TRBJ2-3, with 11 bases that match TRBD1. The germline CDR1 and CDR2 sequences are MNHEY and SMNVEV (reference sequence). The V segment lost 5 bases and the J segment 7 bases; nucleotides outside the gene matches: 5. This CDR3 comprises 14 residues. CDR3 sequence reads: CASSLGTGGNTQYF. CDR3 DNA: TGTGCCAGCAGTCTGGGGACAGGGGGTAATACGCAGTATTTT.

This clone is a singleton in its sample. The CDR3, as DNA: TGTGCCAGCAGCACCTCACAGGGGACCCAGTACTTC. It translates to CASSTSQGTQYF. The chain uses TRBV7-8 and TRBJ2-5; D might be TRBD1 (6 bases). The CDR3 covers 12 residues. The ends were cut back, 5 bases at V and 7 bases at J, with 11 bases in the middle. Germline CDR1 and CDR2: SGHVS and FQNEAQ.